This paragraph covers one T cell receptor (beta chain) sequence. Here immunoSEQ multiplex PCR was the method, and the copy in TCRdb shows in-frame clones only, minus some. The sample includes roughly 110,000 clones, more than 55% of them seen just once. The data stem from a study of cytotoxic CD8 clonotypes in ibrutinib-treated CLL. Turning to the study itself: For this cohort, patients were about a dozen relapsed/refractory and some 15 treatment-naive, while 17 were IGHV unmutated.

The germline V gene has CDR1 GTSNPN and CDR2 SVGIG (reference sequence). This CDR3 spans 14 amino acids. Trimming cost V 2 bases and J 6 bases, with 14 bases left between them. Here the sequenced sample was PBMCs, taken after 24 months of ibrutinib treatment. This sequence originates from a human donor with chronic lymphocytic leukemia. The rearrangement links TRBV30 to TRBJ2-1; D not certain. In DNA form, the CDR3 reads TGTGCCTGGAGTCAACCCCCCCTGGCCAATGAGCAGTTCTTC. Translated: CAWSQPPLANEQFF.